The 19 T cell receptor beta chains below come from one sample, sequenced in a study of blood T cell repertoires in COVID-19. Only in-frame clones appear in the TCRdb table, and some are missing; sequencing was by immunoSEQ multiplex PCR. Here the sample spans over 120,000 clones, roughly three quarters being singletons. The specimen sequenced was peripheral blood. The receptors were gathered from an older woman with acute or convalescent COVID-19.

This clone appeared once. This chain joins TRBV12-3 or TRBV12-4 and TRBJ2-1; D is unresolved. This CDR3 spans 12 amino acids. Trimming pared 5 bases from V and 7 bases from J, leaving 9 bases between. The CDR3 bases are TGTGCCAGCAGTCTAGGTCGGAATGAGCAGTTCTTC. Residues: CASSLGRNEQFF.

This clone was observed a handful of times. The chain uses TRBV10-2 and TRBJ1-2; no clear D. Germline CDR1 is WSHSY and CDR2 is SAAADI. Trimming left V 0 bases short and J 8 bases short, with 22 bases between. There are 17 residues in the CDR3. CDR3 in amino acids: CASSESSLSPISFGYTF. The CDR3 nucleotides are TGCGCCAGCAGTGAGTCGAGTCTTAGTCCCATCTCGTTCGGCTACACCTTC.

In this sample, this clone turned up a few times. The chain employs TRBV2 and TRBJ2-1; D may be TRBD2 (6 bases). The V gene's germline CDR1 is SNHLY and CDR2 FYNNEI. The V end was cut by 5 bases, the J end by 6 bases, with 17 bases between. CDR3 length: 15 residues. CDR3 in amino acids: CASSPPGLTLNEQFF. Written as DNA, the CDR3 is TGTGCCAGCAGTCCCCCGGGACTGACCCTCAATGAGCAGTTCTTC.

The chain carries TRBV9 and TRBJ2-2; TRBD2 agrees at 9 bases. In germline, CDR1 is SGDLS, CDR2 YYNGEE. V dropped 3 bases and J dropped 0; count of bases not matched to a gene: 3. The CDR3 totals 16 residues. For the CDR3, the DNA is TGTGCCAGCAGCGGACGACTAGCGGCGAACACCGGGGAGCTGTTTTTT. It specifies CASSGRLAANTGELFF.

V gene TRBV9 combines with J gene TRBJ1-5, with 7 bases matching TRBD1. CDR1 is SGDLS and CDR2 is YYNGEE in the germline V gene. The CDR3 extends over 16 amino acids. V lost 2 bases, J lost 4 bases, and 9 bases stayed unmatched. The CDR3 loop is CASSVRPGQQNQPQHF. In DNA, the CDR3 is TGTGCCAGCAGCGTCCGACCGGGACAGCAAAATCAGCCCCAGCATTTT.

Only one count was recorded for this clone. The rearrangement links TRBV30 to TRBJ1-6, with D unclear. V was trimmed by 6 bases and J by 6 bases, leaving 12 bases between them. The CDR3 loop spans 13 amino acids. Per the germline V gene, CDR1 is GTSNPN and CDR2 is SVGIG (reference sequence). CDR3 loop: CACKTQTNSPLHF. The DNA of the CDR3 is TGTGCCTGTAAAACACAAACTAATTCACCCCTCCACTTT.

The chain uses TRBV2 and TRBJ1-2, with TRBD1 matching 10 bases. The length of the CDR3 is 16 residues. Germline-derived CDR1 and CDR2 are SNHLY and FYNNEI. With V trimmed by 4 bases and J by 4 bases, 9 bases remained unmatched. CDR3 loop: CASSVQAGTGAYGYTF. DNA for the CDR3: TGTGCCAGCAGTGTCCAAGCCGGGACAGGGGCCTATGGCTACACCTTC.

The CDR3 region has the DNA TGTGCCATCAGTGACCCGAACAGGGAGTCACCCCTCCACTTT. Translation gives CAISDPNRESPLHF. V usage is TRBV10-3 and J usage is TRBJ1-6; D is perhaps TRBD1 (6 bases). The CDR3 is 14 residues long. Germline V lookup: CDR1 ENHRY, CDR2 SYGVKD. Trimming removed 3 bases at V and 10 bases at J, with 13 bases between.

This chain links TRBV11-2 with TRBJ2-7; 9 nucleotides line up with TRBD2. CDR1 is SGHAT, CDR2 FQNNGV, per germline. Germline trimming cut 5 bases from V and 3 bases from J; bases unmatched to any gene: 8. The CDR3 covers 15 residues. CDR3 nucleotide sequence: TGTGCCAGCAGCCTACGATTTAGCGGGAGCTACGAGCAGTACTTC. This codes for CASSLRFSGSYEQYF.

The chain couples TRBV21-1 to TRBJ2-7; the D segment call TRBD2 is taken from the table without a DNA check. TRBV21-1 is flagged as a pseudogene. The length of the CDR3 is 18 residues. The CDR3 DNA sequence: TGTGCCAGCAGCCTCCACCCAGAACTAGCGCACCTCTCCTACGAGCAGTACTTC. It is translated as CASSLHPELAHLSYEQYF.

About this clone itself: This specimen includes other DNA sequences encoding the same CDR3. The J gene is TRBJ1-5, the V gene TRBV9, with D tentatively TRBD1 (5 bases). The germline V gene encodes CDR1 SGDLS and CDR2 YYNGEE. There are 15 residues in the CDR3. Trimming removed 0 bases from V and 2 bases from J, with 9 bases in between. The CDR3 spells CASSVGEGRNQPQHF. The CDR3 region has the DNA TGTGCCAGCAGCGTAGGGGAGGGGCGCAATCAGCCCCAGCATTTT.

The V gene is TRBV6-5, the J gene TRBJ1-2; perhaps TRBD1 as D (6 bases). V was shortened by 4 bases and J by 7 bases, with 10 bases between the two germline ends. The CDR3 length is 12 residues. Looked up from germline, CDR1 is MNHEY and CDR2 is SVGAGI. In DNA form, the CDR3 reads TGTGCCAGCAGTTCCACAGGGATTGGCTACACCTTC. Translated, it gives CASSSTGIGYTF.

The chain combines TRBV11-2 with TRBJ2-1, with no clear D. The ends were cut back, 5 bases at V and 4 bases at J, with 9 bases in the middle. Germline V gene data show CDR1 as SGHAT and CDR2 as FQNNGV. This CDR3 spans 13 amino acids. The CDR3 reads CASSRARYNEQFF. The CDR3 nucleotides read TGTGCCAGCAGCCGAGCTAGATACAATGAGCAGTTCTTC.

The rearrangement joins TRBV6-5 to TRBJ1-2, with D perhaps TRBD1 (5 bases). Germline CDR1 MNHEY, CDR2 SVGAGI. The CDR3 contains 14 residues. The V end lost 5 bases, the J end lost 5 bases, and 15 bases lay between the germline ends. CDR3 sequence (DNA): TGTGCCAGCAGTACCGAAGGGGTGTGGTATGGCTACACCTTC. This sequence encodes CASSTEGVWYGYTF.

J is TRBJ2-6 and V is TRBV7-8; D is unresolved. V lost 5 bases to trimming and J lost 0 bases, with 8 bases between them. The germline V gene encodes CDR1 SGHVS and CDR2 FQNEAQ. This CDR3 contains 15 residues. In DNA, the CDR3 is TGTGCCAGCAGCCCGTGGAGCTCTGGGGCCAACGTCCTGACTTTC. Translation: CASSPWSSGANVLTF.

This clone was seen only once. The rearrangement uses TRBV5-1 and TRBJ2-3, with D maybe TRBD2 (5 bases). Germline CDR1 SGHRS, CDR2 YFSETQ. V was clipped by 2 bases and J by 0 bases, with 7 bases between them. The CDR3 contains 14 residues. CDR3 coding DNA: TGCGCCAGCAGCTTAAGAGGGAGCACAGATACGCAGTATTTT. Translation gives CASSLRGSTDTQYF.

Only a few counts were recorded for this clone. The chain employs TRBV7-9 and TRBJ1-4, with a tentative D call TRBD1 (5 bases). The CDR3 sequence is 16 residues long. Between the trimmed V and J ends, which lost 1 base and 2 bases, there was a span of 11 bases. Germline values: CDR1 SEHNR, CDR2 FQNEAQ (reference sequence). The chain's CDR3 is CASSLDKGLTNEKLFF. CDR3 coding DNA: TGTGCCAGCAGCTTAGACAAGGGACTGACTAATGAAAAACTGTTTTTT.

This chain connects TRBV27 to TRBJ2-5; D is uncertain. CDR1 is MNHEY and CDR2 is SMNVEV in the germline V gene (reference sequence). With 3 bases removed from V and 5 bases from J, the gap between germline ends came to 10 bases. This CDR3 is built from 13 residues. The CDR3 nucleotides are TGTGCCAGCAGTTTGGGTGCCAGGGAGACCCAGTACTTC. It encodes CASSLGARETQYF.

This chain joins TRBV2 and TRBJ1-5; D ambiguous. The CDR3 totals 12 residues. The V gene lost 4 bases and the J gene lost 7 bases, with 8 bases spanning the gap. In germline, CDR1 is SNHLY, CDR2 FYNNEI. The DNA of the CDR3 is TGTGCCAGCAGTGTCTGGAGGCAGCCCCAGCATTTT. It is translated as CASSVWRQPQHF.